This T cell receptor (beta chain) was captured by sequencing in a study of cytomegalovirus exposure and HLA in healthy donors. Across the whole study: One earlier analysis, a look at about 179 million T cells, found 117 million unique TCR beta sequences. Study results and limitations: Rare TCR sequences dominated, though some public TCRs recurred in many donors. There were a few CMV-associated chains whose specificity for CMV antigens was confirmed in vitro.

About this clone itself: Its specificity is unknown.

V was pared by 5 bases and J by 2 bases, with 4 bases of the junction left unmatched. From germline, CDR1 is SGHTA and CDR2 FQGTGA. The CDR3 is 14 amino acids. The PCR employed 60 Vbeta primers together with 13 Jbeta primers. The method was immunoSEQ multiplex PCR; TCRdb's version includes in-frame clones alone and lacks a portion of them. Of around 150,000 clones listed, 60% to 75% are singletons. This TCR came from a woman in her forties or fifties in good health and CMV-seropositive. Sequencing was performed on PBMCs. The rearrangement links TRBV7-3 to TRBJ2-3; TRBD1 matches at 7 bases. CDR3: CASSKGQHTDTQYF. The CDR3 DNA follows: TGTGCCAGCAGCAAGGGACAGCACACAGATACGCAGTATTTT.